Below, one T cell receptor beta chain is given with its context. Authors' processing steps: Estimation of nucleated cell counts relied on the amplification of reference gene primers. Assay: immunoSEQ multiplex PCR; the TCRdb copy retains only in-frame clones and omits some. The V and J calls and clone size come from that table; D and trimming were worked out from the DNA. The table includes tens of thousands of clones, approximately 90% detected once. This specimen belongs to a study of blood T cell repertoires in COVID-19. At the level of the study: Sources were T cells, B-cell-depleted T cells, or PBMCs; the material itself was cDNA or gDNA.

This CDR3 has 12 residues. The germline V gene encodes CDR1 MNHEY and CDR2 SVGEGT. Trimming took 4 bases from V and 3 from J, leaving 7 bases between them. The TCR sequence derives from a human donor with active COVID-19. The donor label of this sample is uncertain. The rearrangement links TRBV6-2 or TRBV6-3 to TRBJ2-7; tentatively, D is TRBD2 (5 bases). Input material: peripheral blood. As DNA, the CDR3 is TGTGCCAGCAGTTCGGGGTACTACGAGCAGTACTTC. This sequence encodes CASSSGYYEQYF.